This entry describes one T cell receptor (beta chain). Which antigen it targets is not known. Base-call qualities are not available, and no considerably larger clone is one nucleotide away. After removal of 4 bases from V and 5 bases from J, the junction retains 5 bases not matched to a gene. In the germline V gene, CDR1 corresponds to SGHTA and CDR2 to FQGNSA. Including the terminal cysteine and phenylalanine, the CDR3 comprises 15 residues. Only the CDR3 portion is preserved as DNA: 45 bases, with reading frame beginning at the first base. The trial excluded patients who had a history of autoimmune disease or who were on systemic immunosuppression. Peripheral blood for TCR sequencing was collected from all dose cohorts at baseline, on cycle 4 day 1, and on cycle 7 day 1. Samples came from an open-label, multicenter, first-in-human phase I dose-escalation trial of ivuxolimab. The trial enrolled adults with locally advanced or metastatic head and neck squamous cell, hepatocellular, melanoma or renal cell carcinoma. CD4+ and CD8+ T cells were sorted separately from peripheral blood before TCR sequencing.

The entry originates in a study of OX40 agonist ivuxolimab in advanced cancers. As for the study more broadly: Ivuxolimab, which targeted the costimulatory receptor OX40 (CD134), was an agonistic, fully human IgG2 monoclonal antibody. Intravenous ivuxolimab was administered to patients every 2 weeks at six dose levels: 0.01, 0.1, 0.3, 1.5, 3 and 10 mg/kg. Of the approximately 50 dose-escalation patients, hepatocellular carcinoma was present in around 20, melanoma in around 15, renal cell carcinoma in 9 and head and neck cancer in 9. In the dose-escalation cohort, 70% to 90% of patients were male, and the mean age was 60 years with a range of roughly 23 to 79. Patients were allowed to have had prior anti-PD-1, anti-PD-L1 or anti-CTLA-4 therapy, and approximately 37% of the dose-escalation patients had been treated with checkpoint inhibitors. Partial responses occurred in three dose-escalation patients, of whom one had hepatocellular carcinoma and two had cutaneous melanoma. Peripheral TCRbeta sequencing was intended to test whether TCR sequence diversity was altered and clonal T-cell expansion was caused by ivuxolimab. The paper describes the monotherapy dose-escalation part (N of about 55 patients) of the phase I trial of ivuxolimab. What the research found in general, with its limitations: Low levels of normalized T-cell clonal expansion were also seen in some nonresponding patients. On average, CD8+ T cells showed more expanded clones than CD4+ T cells after ivuxolimab. At doses from 0.1 to 3.0 mg/kg, clonal expansion was seen in both CD4+ and CD8+ blood T cells between baseline and week 6. Which antigens the clonally expanded peripheral T cells were specific for was not determined. In the 0.1-3.0 mg/kg groups, partial responders had among the lowest normalized peripheral clonal expansion, particularly in CD8+ T cells.

To sequence the TCRbeta CDR3 region, genomic DNA was isolated from the sorted cells. The immunoSEQ Assay was used to sequence the TCRbeta CDR3 regions. Here the immuneACCESS table is served through TCRdb, limited to in-frame sequences with V and J called. Missing clones are a known gap in these copies; in checked studies unresolved V genes cover under half, and the rest lacks a known reason. Counted in this sample were approximately 40,000 clones; approximately 80% of them appeared once. The ten largest clones take up about 8.1% of the sample. The rearrangement joined TRBV7-2 to TRBJ1-5, with 10 middle bases fitting TRBD1. This TCR derives from an adult with an advanced solid tumor such as melanoma, head and neck, liver or kidney cancer. Specimen: CD4+ or CD8+ T cells sorted from blood, collected in a trial of the OX40 agonist ivuxolimab. Read as DNA, the sequence is TGTGCCAGCAGCTCGACGGGACAGGGGTATCAGCCCCAGCATTTT. Its translation reads: CASSSTGQGYQPQHF.